The 8 T cell receptor beta chains listed next were all sequenced from one sample in a study of T cell changes during pregnancy in multiple sclerosis. Clones were read by immunoSEQ multiplex PCR, and TCRdb kept only the in-frame ones, dropping some. The table has around 75,000 clones, roughly 90% seen once. Sequencing was performed on peripheral blood, taken in the first trimester of pregnancy. Receptor source: a female donor in good health, enrolled as a control in a pregnancy study.

The CDR3 sequence is CASSTGQAFANTGELFF. CDR3 DNA sequence: TGTGCCAGCAGCACGGGACAGGCGTTCGCGAACACCGGGGAGCTGTTTTTT. The chain has TRBV7-6 and TRBJ2-2; 8 nucleotides match TRBD1. CDR3 length: 17 residues. Germline V CDR1 and CDR2: SGHVS, FNYEAQ. V shed 5 bases and J 0 bases; nucleotides not matched to a gene: 8.

The chain uses TRBV2 and TRBJ2-7, with TRBD1 as a possible D gene (5 bases). V was shortened by 10 bases and J by 4 bases, with 14 bases between the two germline ends. The germline V gene encodes CDR1 SNHLY and CDR2 FYNNEI. CDR3 length equals 12 residues. The chain's CDR3 is CATQGSVYEQYF. In nucleotides, the CDR3 is TGTGCCACCCAGGGAAGTGTATACGAGCAGTACTTC. Supplemented by reference TRBV2 and TRBJ2-7, the full variable domain reads EPEVTQTPSHQVTQMGQEVILRCVPISNHLYFYWYRQILGQKVEFLVSFYNNEISEKSEIFDDQFSVERPDGSNFTLKIRSTKLEDSAMYFCATQGSVYEQYFGPGTRLTVT.

V gene TRBV27 combines with J gene TRBJ1-2; 9 bases are a match to TRBD1. Germline V gene lookup returns CDR1 MNHEY and CDR2 SMNVEV (reference sequence). The trim removed 3 bases at V and 4 bases at J, leaving 12 bases unmatched. The CDR3 runs to 17 residues. In DNA form, the CDR3 reads TGTGCCAGCAGTTTGTTGGGACAGGGAGTGGGGAGCTATGGCTACACCTTC. Residues: CASSLLGQGVGSYGYTF.

V usage is TRBV28 and J usage is TRBJ1-6, with TRBD1 matching over 8 bases. The germline V gene has CDR1 MDHEN and CDR2 SYDVKM. This CDR3 has 14 residues. Germline trimming cut 5 bases from V and 10 bases from J; bases unmatched to any gene: 7. CDR3 residues: CASSLRTGYSPLHF. DNA of the CDR3: TGTGCCAGCAGTCTCAGGACAGGGTACTCACCCCTCCACTTT.

The V gene is TRBV10-3, the J gene TRBJ1-6, with D hard to call. The CDR3 contains 15 residues. The ends were cut back, 3 bases at V and 3 bases at J, with 9 bases in the middle. The germline V gene encodes CDR1 ENHRY and CDR2 SYGVKD. Here the CDR3 reads CAISDGPGYNSPLHF. For the CDR3, the DNA is TGTGCCATCAGTGATGGGCCAGGCTATAATTCACCCCTCCACTTT.

As for this clone: No conserved phenylalanine or tryptophan ends this CDR3, so it is likely a read error. The V gene is TRBV6-4, the J gene TRBJ1-2, with D unclear. This CDR3 spans 14 amino acids. The V gene's germline CDR1 is MRHNA and CDR2 SNTAGT. Deletions cut 0 bases from V and 8 bases from J, with 13 bases between. As DNA, the CDR3 is TGTGCCAGCAGTGACTCGAAAGTATTCGGAGGCTACACCCTC. Its protein product is CASSDSKVFGGYTL.

Here the CDR3 reads CASSGTGGYTEAFF. In DNA form, the CDR3 reads TGTGCCAGCAGTGGGACAGGGGGATATACTGAAGCTTTCTTT. The chain links TRBV7-9 to TRBJ1-1, with TRBD1 matching over 11 bases. V shed 6 bases and J 5 bases; nucleotides not matched to a gene: 5. From germline, CDR1 is SEHNR and CDR2 FQNEAQ (reference sequence). This CDR3 has 14 amino acids.

The chain uses TRBV30 and TRBJ2-7; perhaps TRBD2 as D (5 bases). Per germline, CDR1 GTSNPN and CDR2 SVGIG (reference sequence). This CDR3 comprises 11 residues. The ends were cut back, 4 bases at V and 7 bases at J, with 11 bases in the middle. CDR3 nucleotide sequence: TGTGCCTGGACGGACTCTTTTGAGCAGTACTTC. It yields the protein CAWTDSFEQYF.